These T cell receptor beta chains were read from a single sample in a study of HIV-infected children after antiretroviral therapy interruption. One entry per CDR3 protein results from TCRdb running MiXCR on the 3' RACE reads. This sample has about 46,000 distinct CDR3 sequences; 3.5% to 5% occur once, and the top ten carry almost 0.7%. The sample in question was CD45RA+ CD4+ T cells from PBMCs, pooled from several time points, obtained from a donor given antiretroviral therapy, either interrupted or continuous. All receptors derive from a pool of human donors with HIV. Each CDR3 is given with its conserved first and last residue. A D gene is named only where the DNA matches it firmly. Clone size is stated in some rows and not others, as once, few, many or a class when expanded.

NA,NA,TRBJ1-1,TRBV29-1,CSVQVQGREIEAFF,TGCAGCGTCCAAGTCCAGGGGCGGGAGATTGAAGCTTTCTTT
NA,many,TRBJ2-7,TRBV28,CASSYQGEQYF,TGTGCCAGCAGTTATCAGGGAGAGCAGTACTTC
NA,few,TRBJ1-1,TRBV30,CAWTDGLTEAFF,TGTGCCTGGACCGACGGTCTCACTGAAGCTTTCTTT
NA,NA,TRBJ1-1,TRBV15,CATSTPWGPPEAFF,TGTGCCACCAGCACCCCATGGGGTCCCCCTGAAGCTTTCTTT
TRBD2,many,TRBJ2-3,TRBV20-1,CSARARGEGTDTQYF,TGCAGTGCTAGAGCGCGGGGGGAGGGCACAGATACGCAGTATTTT
NA,few,TRBJ2-3,TRBV5-1,CASMDQGGTDTQYF,TGCGCCAGCATGGATCAGGGCGGCACAGATACGCAGTATTTT
NA,many,TRBJ2-7,TRBV5-1,CASSLEQGEQYF,TGCGCCAGCAGCTTGGAACAGGGCGAGCAGTACTTC
NA,NA,TRBJ2-7,TRBV2,CASSQEAVYEQYF,TGTGCCAGCAGTCAAGAGGCAGTCTACGAGCAGTACTTC
NA,NA,TRBJ1-6,TRBV20-1,CSARLKTDSSYNSPLHF,TGCAGTGCTAGACTCAAAACGGATAGCTCCTATAATTCACCCCTCCACTTT
NA,many,TRBJ2-7,TRBV11-3,CASSLAAHSSYEQYF,TGTGCCAGCAGCTTAGCCGCTCACAGCTCCTACGAGCAGTACTTC
TRBD1,NA,TRBJ1-1,TRBV5-1,CASSLGTADRDTEAFF,TGCGCTAGCAGCTTGGGGACAGCAGATAGGGACACTGAAGCTTTCTTT
TRBD1,many,TRBJ2-1,TRBV24-1,CATSDQLMTGNNEQFF,TGTGCCACCAGTGATCAGTTGATGACAGGGAACAATGAGCAGTTCTTC
NA,many,TRBJ1-1,TRBV29-1,CSVQEGIEAFF,TGCAGCGTTCAAGAGGGCATTGAAGCTTTCTTT
NA,medium-sized,TRBJ1-6,TRBV6-6,CASRVGTSSPLHF,TGTGCCAGCAGAGTGGGGACGTCTTCACCCCTCCACTTT
TRBD2,few,TRBJ2-3,TRBV30,CACSGSDTQYF,TGTGCCTGTAGCGGGTCAGATACGCAGTATTTT
NA,many,TRBJ1-3,TRBV6-1,CASSESTGSGNTIYF,TGTGCCAGCAGTGAATCGACAGGCTCTGGAAACACCATATATTTT